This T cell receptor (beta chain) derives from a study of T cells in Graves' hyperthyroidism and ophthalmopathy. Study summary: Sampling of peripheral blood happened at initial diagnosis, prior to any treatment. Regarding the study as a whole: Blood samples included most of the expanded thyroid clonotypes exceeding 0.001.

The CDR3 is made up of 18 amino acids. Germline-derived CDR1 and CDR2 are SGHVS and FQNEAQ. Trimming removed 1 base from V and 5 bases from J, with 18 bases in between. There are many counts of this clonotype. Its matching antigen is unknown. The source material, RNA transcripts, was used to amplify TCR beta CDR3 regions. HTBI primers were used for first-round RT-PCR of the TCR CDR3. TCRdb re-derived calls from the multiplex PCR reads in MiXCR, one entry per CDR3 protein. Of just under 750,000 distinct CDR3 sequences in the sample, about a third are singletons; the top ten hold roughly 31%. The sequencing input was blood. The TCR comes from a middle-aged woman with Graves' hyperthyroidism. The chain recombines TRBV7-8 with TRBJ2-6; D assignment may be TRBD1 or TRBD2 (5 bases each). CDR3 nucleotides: TGTGCCAGCAGCTTAGACGGGACCTCAAGCTGGAGGGCCAACGTCCTGACTTTC. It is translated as CASSLDGTSSWRANVLTF.